Presented here are 22 T cell receptor beta chains from one specimen sequenced in a study of cytomegalovirus exposure and HLA in healthy donors. PCR used 60 Vbeta primers and 13 Jbeta primers. The repertoire was sequenced with immunoSEQ multiplex PCR; TCRdb's copy has only in-frame clones and lacks some. The repertoire holds 150,000 to 200,000 clones, with more than 60% as singletons. The sequenced material came from PBMCs. The receptors here all came from a woman younger than 45 in good health and CMV-seropositive.

This chain links TRBV5-6 with TRBJ1-1; the D is unclear. Between the trimmed V and J ends, which lost 2 bases and 5 bases, there was a span of 10 bases. Germline assignment: CDR1 SGHDT and CDR2 YYEEEE. The CDR3 is 13 residues long. CDR3 DNA: TGTGCCAGCAGCTTACTAGGTGGTACTGAAGCTTTCTTT. Amino acids: CASSLLGGTEAFF.

This clone was seen a few times. The chain is built from TRBV7-9 and TRBJ2-1, with TRBD2 matching 8 bases. CDR3 size: 14 residues. The J segment lost 3 bases and the V segment lost 11 bases, leaving 9 bases of the junction unmatched. Germline CDR1 reads SEHNR; CDR2 reads FQNEAQ (reference sequence). The CDR3 reads CAGASGGIYNEQFF. The CDR3 DNA is TGTGCCGGGGCCAGCGGGGGTATCTACAATGAGCAGTTCTTC.

This clone was recorded a few times. The J gene is TRBJ1-3, the V gene TRBV30; TRBD1 aligns across 8 bases. Germline V gives CDR1 GTSNPN, CDR2 SVGIG (reference sequence). Trimming took 4 bases from V and 9 from J; bases not matched to a gene: 14. This CDR3 is built from 15 residues. CDR3 DNA sequence: TGTGCCTGGACTAGGACAGGGTCCTTTTCCCGCACCATATATTTT. Residues: CAWTRTGSFSRTIYF.

In its sample, this clone was seen a few times. The chain couples TRBV5-1 to TRBJ1-2; TRBD1 aligns across 10 bases. This CDR3 is 15 amino acids long. The germline gives CDR1 SGHRS, CDR2 YFSETQ. V was pared by 1 base and J by 4 bases, with 4 bases of the junction left unmatched. CDR3 amino acids: CASSLTGTGAYGYTF. For the CDR3, the DNA is TGCGCCAGCAGCTTGACCGGGACAGGGGCCTATGGCTACACCTTC.

This chain uses TRBV30 with TRBJ2-7; TRBD1 agrees at 7 bases. CDR1 GTSNPN and CDR2 SVGIG come from the germline V gene (reference sequence). The junction had 10 bases not matched to a gene; V was cut back by 1 base and J by 4 bases. There are 15 residues in the CDR3. CDR3 sequence (DNA): TGTGCCTGGAGTGGTCAATCGGGACAGCGGTACGAGCAGTACTTC. Translated, it gives CAWSGQSGQRYEQYF. Variable domain in full (rest from reference TRBV30 and TRBJ2-7): SQTIHQWPATLVQPVGSPLSLECTVEGTSNPNLYWYRQAAGRGLQLLFYSVGIGQISSEVPQNLSASRPQDRQFILSSKKLLLSDSGFYLCAWSGQSGQRYEQYFGPGTRLTVT.

The V gene is TRBV5-1, the J gene TRBJ2-2; tentative D call: TRBD1 (6 bases). The CDR3 has 14 amino acids. Germline CDR1 and CDR2: SGHRS and YFSETQ. Trimming cost V 2 bases and J 6 bases, with 11 bases left between them. CDR3 region: CASSFDWGPGELFF. CDR3 DNA sequence: TGCGCCAGCAGCTTTGATTGGGGGCCCGGGGAGCTGTTTTTT.

This chain connects TRBV28 to TRBJ2-3; weak D call: TRBD2 (5 bases). Per germline, CDR1 MDHEN and CDR2 SYDVKM. This CDR3 is built from 15 residues. The V end lost 5 bases, the J end lost 1 base, and 13 bases lay between the germline ends. The CDR3 coding sequence is TGTGCCAGCAGTCACCTCACTAGGGGCACAGATACGCAGTATTTT. Translation gives CASSHLTRGTDTQYF. Filled out from reference TRBV28 and TRBJ2-3, the complete variable domain reads DVKVTQSSRYLVKRTGEKVFLECVQDMDHENMFWYRQDPGLGLRLIYFSYDVKMKEKGDIPEGYSVSREKKERFSLILESASTNQTSMYLCASSHLTRGTDTQYFGPGTRLTVL.

This clone was recorded only once. The gene calls are TRBV6-4 and TRBJ2-3, with D possibly matching TRBD2 (5 bases). Germline V gene lookup returns CDR1 MRHNA and CDR2 SNTAGT. The CDR3 runs to 13 residues. Trimming took off 2 bases at V and 6 bases at J, with 9 bases between the two ends. CDR3 nucleotides: TGTGCCAGCAGTGACCAAGCGGCTGATACGCAGTATTTT. This codes for CASSDQAADTQYF.

The chain joins TRBV5-4 to TRBJ2-1; the match to TRBD2 covers 8 bases. V lost 4 bases to trimming and J lost 6 bases; unmatched junction nucleotides: 12. The CDR3 totals 16 residues. Germline lookup yields CDR1 SGHNT and CDR2 YYREEE (reference sequence). CDR3 region: CASSPAGTRSLNEQFF. The CDR3 nucleotides are TGTGCCAGCAGCCCCGCCGGGACTAGATCCCTCAATGAGCAGTTCTTC.

The V call is TRBV7-9, the J call TRBJ2-1; 9 bases align to TRBD1. Germline CDR1 SEHNR, CDR2 FQNEAQ (reference sequence). The junction had 13 bases not matched to a gene; V was cut back by 5 bases and J by 8 bases. CDR3 length equals 16 residues. The CDR3 nucleotides read TGTGCCAGCAGCCAATCAGACAGGGGGGGCTTATATGAGCAGTTCTTC. Its translation is CASSQSDRGGLYEQFF.

The chain recombines TRBV11-2 with TRBJ1-1, with 7 bases matching TRBD1. Germline V gene sequence: CDR1 SGHAT, CDR2 FQNNGV. V dropped 1 base and J dropped 0; count of bases not matched to a gene: 5. The CDR3 has 16 residues. CDR3 nucleotide sequence: TGTGCCAGCAGCTTAGCACACAGGGGCTTGAACACTGAAGCTTTCTTT. It encodes CASSLAHRGLNTEAFF.

The table lists this clone with a few counts. The chain links TRBV19 to TRBJ1-1; 9 nucleotides line up with TRBD1. This CDR3 has 16 residues. The junction had 15 bases not matched to a gene; V was cut back by 6 bases and J by 7 bases. Germline CDR1 and CDR2: LNHDA and SQIVND (reference sequence). Here the CDR3 DNA reads TGTGCCAGTAGCGCTGGACAGGGGCGGGGGAGTGGTGAAGCTTTCTTT. This sequence encodes CASSAGQGRGSGEAFF.

The chain recombines TRBV5-1 with TRBJ2-3; D is perhaps TRBD1 (8 bases). V lost 3 bases, J lost 3 bases, and 17 bases lay in between. CDR1 and CDR2 from the germline V gene are SGHRS and YFSETQ. This CDR3 is built from 16 residues. In DNA form, the CDR3 reads TGCGCCAGCAGCTCCCTAACAGGGGGAGGGACAGATACGCAGTATTTT. This sequence encodes CASSSLTGGGTDTQYF.

The chain is built from TRBV5-1 and TRBJ1-1; a possible D gene is TRBD1 (6 bases). V lost 4 bases to trimming and J lost 6 bases, with 16 bases between them. CDR1 SGHRS and CDR2 YFSETQ come from the germline V gene. The CDR3 sequence is 14 residues long. The CDR3 sequence is CASSAQGLLAEAFF. CDR3 bases: TGCGCCAGCAGCGCTCAGGGGTTGTTGGCTGAAGCTTTCTTT.

This chain links TRBV5-1 with TRBJ2-7; D might be TRBD1 (6 bases). Trimming took off 3 bases at V and 3 bases at J, with 16 bases between the two ends. In germline, CDR1 is SGHRS, CDR2 YFSETQ. The CDR3 covers 15 residues. CDR3 in DNA: TGCGCCAGCAGCTCGGGACATTTGGAACTCTACGAGCAGTACTTC. Translated, it gives CASSSGHLELYEQYF.

This clone was seen more than once but under ten times. The CDR3 sequence: CASSPRTDYGYTF. Written as DNA, the CDR3 is TGTGCCAGTAGTCCGAGGACAGACTATGGCTACACCTTC. V usage is TRBV19 and J usage is TRBJ1-2; the D gene is possibly TRBD1 (6 bases). Germline CDR1 reads LNHDA; CDR2 reads SQIVND (reference sequence). The V end was cut by 5 bases, the J end by 3 bases, with 10 bases between. The CDR3 has 13 amino acids. Drawing the rest from reference TRBV19 and TRBJ1-2, the complete variable domain is DGGITQSPKYLFRKEGQNVTLSCEQNLNHDAMYWYRQDPGQGLRLIYYSQIVNDFQKGDIAEGYSVSREKKESFPLTVTSAQKNPTAFYLCASSPRTDYGYTFGSGTRLTVV.

This clone has only a few counts. This chain connects TRBV2 to TRBJ2-3; TRBD2 matches 8 bases. Trimming removed 10 bases from V and 6 bases from J; junction bases left unmatched: 12. The CDR3 sequence is 14 residues long. Germline CDR1 is SNHLY and CDR2 is FYNNEI. DNA for the CDR3: TGTGCCACGAAAGCGGGACTAGTAGCGGATACGCAGTATTTT. Its protein is CATKAGLVADTQYF.

The chain employs TRBV6-5 and TRBJ1-2; TRBD1 matches at 8 bases. Trimming cost V 1 base and J 8 bases; bases outside gene matches: 0. The germline CDR1 and CDR2 sequences are MNHEY and SVGAGI. This CDR3 is 12 amino acids long. This CDR3 is CASSYYRGGYTF. The CDR3 bases are TGTGCCAGCAGTTACTACAGGGGGGGCTACACCTTC.

The count of this clone is one. The rearrangement joins TRBV18 to TRBJ1-1; 11 bases align to TRBD1. After removal of 6 bases from V and 3 bases from J, the junction contained 6 bases not matched to a gene. Germline CDR1 KGHSH, CDR2 LQKENI. The CDR3 loop spans 15 amino acids. CDR3 amino acids: CASSHGQGAYTEAFF. For the CDR3, the DNA is TGTGCCAGCTCCCACGGACAGGGGGCCTACACTGAAGCTTTCTTT. The full variable domain, with the rest looked up from reference TRBV18 and TRBJ1-1, is NAGVMQNPRHLVRRRGQEARLRCSPMKGHSHVYWYRQLPEEGLKFMVYLQKENIIDESGMPKERFSAEFPKEGPSILRIQQVVRGDSAAYFCASSHGQGAYTEAFFGQGTRLTVV.

The chain couples TRBV10-3 to TRBJ1-3; 7 bases align to TRBD1. The CDR3 totals 14 residues. The V segment lost 6 bases and the J segment 2 bases; nucleotides outside the gene matches: 4. Germline-derived CDR1 and CDR2 are ENHRY and SYGVKD. The CDR3 DNA reads as TGTGCCATCAGCCCAGACAGGGCTGGAAACACCATATATTTT. Its protein is CAISPDRAGNTIYF.

The chain links TRBV28 to TRBJ2-7, with TRBD2 matching 8 bases. The CDR3 spans 14 residues. Germline V gene lookup returns CDR1 MDHEN and CDR2 SYDVKM. V gave up 8 bases and J gave up 2 bases; unmatched junction bases: 8. CDR3 DNA sequence: TGTGCCAGCGGGGGAGAACTAGCGGCCTACGAGCAGTACTTC. Translation gives CASGGELAAYEQYF.

This chain uses TRBV5-6 with TRBJ2-1; TRBD2 agrees at 7 bases. The CDR3 has 14 amino acids. In germline, CDR1 is SGHDT, CDR2 YYEEEE. Trimming removed 6 bases from V and 10 bases from J; junction bases left unmatched: 13. CDR3 residues: CASIENRGLGEQFF. The CDR3 nucleotides read TGTGCCAGCATTGAAAATCGAGGACTAGGGGAGCAGTTCTTC.